This T cell receptor beta chain was recovered during a study of regulatory T cells in long-lasting Graves disease. Study outcomes and limitations: Persistent disease favored TRBV28, TRBJ1-2 and TRBJ2-5. TCR diversity was lower in persistent Graves' patients than in newly diagnosed ones.

Arm-PCR of CDR3 regions and iRepertoire HTBI primers were the basis on which TCR beta libraries were built. TCRdb itself ran the multiplex PCR reads through MiXCR, one entry per CDR3 protein. The data contain roughly 450,000 distinct CDR3 sequences, around a quarter of them seen just once; the ten biggest clones take up about a quarter. For this clonotype: Its target is unknown.

Germline V gives CDR1 SGHTA, CDR2 FQGNSA. V lost 4 bases, J lost 8 bases, and 12 bases lay in between. This CDR3 contains 13 residues. As for time point: persistent/refractory GD, antithyroid drugs over 5 years with positive TRAb. Preparation of the TCR library used RNA extracted from PBMCs. Each patient gave approximately 8.8 milliliters of EDTA-anticoagulated peripheral blood. The clonotype originates from a female donor with Graves disease. Here the sequenced sample was peripheral blood mononuclear cells (PBMCs), taken when the disease was refractory, from a patient treated with antithyroid drugs. The chain couples TRBV7-2 to TRBJ2-1, with D possibly being TRBD1 or TRBD2 (5 bases each). In DNA, the CDR3 is TGTGCCAGCAGCTCGGGACCCGCGTATGAGCAGTTCTTC. Translation: CASSSGPAYEQFF.